Below are 32 T cell receptor beta chains sequenced from a single sample in a study of shared clonotypes between healthy human individuals. This table comes from immunoSEQ multiplex PCR, and its TCRdb copy is limited to in-frame clones, with some not included. The sample lists about 1 million clones, around 76% occurring once. Material for sequencing was memory CD4+ T cells sorted from blood. The subset: CD45RA-negative fraction. These receptors were obtained from a man in his late teens or twenties in good health.

CDR3 DNA sequence: TGCGCCAGCAGAGCCGGGACTAGCGGTATAACAGATACGCAGTATTTT. It yields the protein CASRAGTSGITDTQYF. The gene calls are TRBV5-1 and TRBJ2-3; 11 bases line up with TRBD2. Germline V gives CDR1 SGHRS, CDR2 YFSETQ. With V trimmed by 5 bases and J by 3 bases, 8 bases remained unmatched. This CDR3 has 16 amino acids.

This sequence joins TRBV7-6 and TRBJ2-2; no definite D call. Germline CDR1 reads SGHVS; CDR2 reads FNYEAQ. This CDR3 has 15 amino acids. The V end was cut by 2 bases, the J end by 6 bases, with 13 bases between. CDR3 sequence reads: CASSLKPLAAGELFF. As DNA, the CDR3 is TGTGCCAGCAGCTTAAAACCCTTAGCCGCCGGGGAGCTGTTTTTT. The variable domain in full, with the rest retrieved from reference TRBV7-6 and TRBJ2-2, is GAGVSQSPRYKVTKRGQDVALRCDPISGHVSLYWYRQALGQGPEFLTYFNYEAQQDKSGLPNDRFSAERPEGSISTLTIQRTEQRDSAMYRCASSLKPLAAGELFFGEGSRLTVL.

In the case of this clone: One junction end disagrees with the germline gene, perhaps due to a read error. This chain links TRBV30 with TRBJ2-3; D is unclear. The CDR3 has 12 residues. Germline CDR1 GTSNPN, CDR2 SVGIG (reference sequence). CDR3 loop: CALMLGTDTQYF. The CDR3 DNA sequence: TGTGCCCTGATGCTAGGCACGGATACGCAGTATTTT.

This clone occurred a few times. The rearrangement uses TRBV9 and TRBJ2-1; D might be TRBD2 (5 bases). Germline V gene data show CDR1 as SGDLS and CDR2 as YYNGEE. The CDR3 consists of 15 residues. V was pared by 4 bases and J by 6 bases, with 17 bases between. The DNA of the CDR3 is TGTGCCAGCAGCCAATTAGCGTCGAGCCTCAATGAGCAGTTCTTC. Translated, it gives CASSQLASSLNEQFF. Full variable domain (remainder filled in from reference TRBV9 and TRBJ2-1): DSGVTQTPKHLITATGQRVTLRCSPRSGDLSVYWYQQSLDQGLQFLIQYYNGEERAKGNILERFSAQQFPDLHSELNLSSLELGDSALYFCASSQLASSLNEQFFGPGTRLTVL.

The CDR3 nucleotides read TGTGCCAGCAGCTCGGAGGGGCAGAGGGGCACAGATACGCAGTATTTT. It translates to CASSSEGQRGTDTQYF. The chain combines TRBV7-8 with TRBJ2-3; the D gene is possibly TRBD2 (6 bases). V lost 4 bases to trimming and J lost 1 base, with 15 bases between them. Germline lookup yields CDR1 SGHVS and CDR2 FQNEAQ. This CDR3 has 16 amino acids.

This clone has a handful of counts. The gene calls are TRBV25-1 and TRBJ2-3, with unresolved D. The CDR3 has 15 residues. V lost 6 bases to trimming and J lost 2 bases, with 15 bases between them. Germline CDR1 reads MGHDK; CDR2 reads SYGVNS. The CDR3 loop reads CASSPLVGSTDTQYF. CDR3 DNA: TGTGCCAGCAGCCCATTGGTTGGGTCCACAGATACGCAGTATTTT.

The chain has TRBV25-1 and TRBJ2-7; D gene unclear. The germline V and J ends were trimmed by 1 base and 5 bases, with 12 bases remaining between them. Germline V lookup: CDR1 MGHDK, CDR2 SYGVNS. The CDR3 extends over 14 amino acids. The DNA of the CDR3 is TGTGCCAGCAGTGAATTCTCTGGGGTCAACGAGCAGTACTTC. It is translated as CASSEFSGVNEQYF.

The gene calls are TRBV30 and TRBJ1-3; D remains ambiguous. The CDR3 consists of 16 residues. Trimming cost V 2 bases and J 2 bases, with 16 bases left between them. From germline, CDR1 is GTSNPN and CDR2 SVGIG (reference sequence). The CDR3: CAWSTSDKATGNTIYF. DNA of the CDR3: TGTGCCTGGAGTACCTCCGACAAGGCTACTGGAAACACCATATATTTT.

The chain recombines TRBV5-1 with TRBJ1-6, with D possibly being TRBD1 (6 bases). The CDR3 loop spans 17 amino acids. V lost 0 bases to trimming and J lost 2 bases, with 12 bases between them. Per germline, CDR1 SGHRS and CDR2 YFSETQ. The CDR3 nucleotides read TGCGCCAGCAGCTTGGGATTCCAGGGGACCTATAATTCACCCCTCCACTTT. It yields the protein CASSLGFQGTYNSPLHF.

V gene TRBV6-5 combines with J gene TRBJ2-7; a weak D match, TRBD2 (6 bases). Trimming cost V 0 bases and J 2 bases, with 11 bases left between them. Germline values: CDR1 MNHEY, CDR2 SVGAGI. The CDR3 covers 15 residues. DNA for the CDR3: TGTGCCAGCAGTTACTCGATCCAGCGGGCCTACGAGCAGTACTTC. Translating gives CASSYSIQRAYEQYF.

J is TRBJ2-2 and V is TRBV29-1; D remains ambiguous. CDR1 and CDR2 (germline): SQVTM, ANQGSEA. Trimming pared 7 bases from V and 6 bases from J, leaving 9 bases between. This CDR3 contains 11 residues. CDR3 coding DNA: TGCAGCGCCCAGGCACCCGGGGAGCTGTTTTTT. Translation gives CSAQAPGELFF.

The chain has TRBV6-1 and TRBJ1-2; TRBD1 matches at 7 bases. The CDR3 contains 13 residues. V shed 6 bases, J shed 8 bases, and the junction held 9 bases outside the gene matches. Germline V CDR1 and CDR2: MNHNS, SASEGT. DNA for the CDR3: TGTGCCAGCAGCTTGACAGGGTCGGAGGGCTACACCTTC. It encodes CASSLTGSEGYTF.

The rearrangement uses TRBV7-2 and TRBJ2-3, with 12 bases matching TRBD1. The CDR3 is 14 amino acids. Germline V gene lookup returns CDR1 SGHTA and CDR2 FQGNSA. The junction had 5 bases not matched to a gene; V was cut back by 4 bases and J by 9 bases. The CDR3 region is CASSSTGTGGTQYF. The CDR3 DNA is TGTGCCAGCAGCTCAACCGGGACAGGGGGCACGCAGTATTTT.

V is TRBV7-8 and J is TRBJ2-2, with D tentatively TRBD1 or TRBD2 (6 bases each). V shed 8 bases and J shed 7 bases, with 17 bases lying between them. Germline CDR1 SGHVS, CDR2 FQNEAQ. The CDR3 is 14 amino acids. In nucleotides, the CDR3 is TGTGCCAGCGCAGTGGGGGGCGCTAGCGGGGAGCTGTTTTTT. It translates to CASAVGGASGELFF.

The chain recombines TRBV5-4 with TRBJ2-7; 10 nucleotides line up with TRBD2. V lost 4 bases to trimming and J lost 3 bases; unmatched junction nucleotides: 7. Germline lookup yields CDR1 SGHNT and CDR2 YYREEE (reference sequence). CDR3 length: 15 residues. DNA of the CDR3: TGTGCCAGCAGCGCGCTACTAGCGGGGCACTACGAGCAGTACTTC. Protein product: CASSALLAGHYEQYF.

J is TRBJ2-3 and V is TRBV19; D is undetermined. V lost 5 bases and J lost 3, with 12 bases in between. This CDR3 is built from 14 residues. Looked up from germline, CDR1 is LNHDA and CDR2 is SQIVND (reference sequence). In DNA, the CDR3 is TGTGCCAGTAGTCGGACCCTCCAGACAGATACGCAGTATTTT. This translates into CASSRTLQTDTQYF.

The chain uses TRBV28 and TRBJ2-4, with a weak D call TRBD2 (5 bases). Germline V gene data show CDR1 as MDHEN and CDR2 as SYDVKM. V dropped 6 bases and J dropped 0 bases, with 12 bases sitting between them. This CDR3 region has 15 residues. The chain's CDR3 is CASRSRGKAKNIQYF. CDR3 bases: TGTGCCAGCAGATCCCGGGGTAAAGCCAAAAACATTCAGTACTTC.

The rearrangement links TRBV5-1 to TRBJ1-6; 9 bases align to TRBD1. V lost 2 bases and J lost 7; bases outside the gene matches: 4. Germline values: CDR1 SGHRS, CDR2 YFSETQ. The CDR3 sequence is 15 residues long. CDR3 amino acids: CASSLTGGANSPLHF. As DNA, the CDR3 is TGCGCCAGCAGCTTAACAGGGGGCGCGAATTCACCCCTCCACTTT.

With regard to this clone: This sample also contains other DNA sequences that code for the same CDR3. The V gene is TRBV6-1, the J gene TRBJ1-1; D ambiguous. Germline CDR1 reads MNHNS; CDR2 reads SASEGT. The CDR3 has 13 residues. The ends were cut back, 4 bases at V and 2 bases at J, with 8 bases in the middle. The CDR3 nucleotides are TGTGCCAGCAGTGGTCAGTTAAACACTGAAGCTTTCTTT. This codes for CASSGQLNTEAFF.

Points on this clone: The sample has other DNA sequences that encode this CDR3 too. V gene TRBV11-3 combines with J gene TRBJ2-2, with D unclear. The CDR3 length is 12 residues. Germline loops: CDR1 SGHNT, CDR2 YENEEA. The V and J ends lost 5 bases and 3 bases respectively, with 4 bases between them. The CDR3 loop reads CASSLDTGELFF. The CDR3 DNA is TGTGCCAGCAGCCTCGACACCGGGGAGCTGTTTTTT.

The chain couples TRBV10-2 to TRBJ2-5; 11 nucleotides line up with TRBD1. This CDR3 comprises 17 residues. After removal of 2 bases from V and 5 bases from J, the junction contained 10 bases not matched to a gene. Germline V gene lookup returns CDR1 WSHSY and CDR2 SAAADI. In nucleotides, the CDR3 is TGCGCCAGCAGTGAGAGCCTAGGACAGGGGGCAAGTGAGACCCAGTACTTC. Translating it yields CASSESLGQGASETQYF.

The J gene is TRBJ1-5, the V gene TRBV19; D gene unclear. The CDR3 length is 16 residues. Trimming took off 3 bases at V and 2 bases at J, with 14 bases between the two ends. Per the germline V gene, CDR1 is LNHDA and CDR2 is SQIVND (reference sequence). CDR3 sequence reads: CASSMVAPRGNQPQHF. The CDR3 DNA sequence: TGTGCCAGTAGTATGGTAGCACCCCGGGGCAATCAGCCCCAGCATTTT.

For the CDR3, the DNA is TGTGCCAGCAGCTTAGCGAGGCCGGCTAGCGGTACGCAGTATTTT. Protein sequence: CASSLARPASGTQYF. The chain recombines TRBV7-9 with TRBJ2-3; 7 bases agree with TRBD2. Germline CDR1 and CDR2: SEHNR and FQNEAQ (reference sequence). The CDR3 spans 15 residues. Losses at the gene ends were 0 bases for V and 8 bases for J; bases not matched to a gene: 8.

The chain links TRBV6-1 to TRBJ1-1; D perhaps matches TRBD1 (6 bases). The ends were cut back, 6 bases at V and 4 bases at J, with 12 bases in the middle. In germline, CDR1 is MNHNS, CDR2 SASEGT. The CDR3 extends over 13 amino acids. The CDR3 DNA follows: TGTGCCAGCAGCGATCAGGGGCTCACTGAAGCTTTCTTT. This encodes CASSDQGLTEAFF.

The chain has TRBV19 and TRBJ2-5; D unresolved. CDR3 length equals 15 residues. Germline V gene sequence: CDR1 LNHDA, CDR2 SQIVND (reference sequence). Deletions cut 2 bases from V and 4 bases from J, with 14 bases between. The CDR3 loop reads CASSIRAVEAETQYF. The CDR3 nucleotides are TGTGCCAGTAGTATAAGGGCCGTCGAGGCAGAGACCCAGTACTTC.

This clone has just one count. The genes are TRBV5-7 and TRBJ2-7; the match to TRBD2 covers 7 bases. TRBV5-7 is an ORF; its function is uncertain. CDR3 size: 16 residues. Trimming cost V 4 bases and J 0 bases; bases outside gene matches: 10. The CDR3 reads CASSPWTRKNSYEQYF. CDR3 in DNA: TGTGCCAGCAGCCCCTGGACTAGGAAAAACTCCTACGAGCAGTACTTC.

The chain recombines TRBV2 with TRBJ1-2, with TRBD1 as a possible D gene (5 bases). Germline lookup yields CDR1 SNHLY and CDR2 FYNNEI. CDR3 size: 14 residues. The ends were cut back, 6 bases at V and 4 bases at J, with 15 bases in the middle. The CDR3 loop reads CASREAGSSYGYTF. CDR3 nucleotides: TGTGCCAGCAGAGAGGCAGGGAGTAGCTATGGCTACACCTTC.

This clone showed up just once. The rearrangement uses TRBV29-1 and TRBJ1-1; a possible D gene is TRBD1 (5 bases). The germline V and J ends were trimmed by 4 bases and 0 bases, with 12 bases remaining between them. CDR3 length: 14 amino acids. Per the germline V gene, CDR1 is SQVTM and CDR2 is ANQGSEA. CDR3 sequence (DNA): TGCAGCGTTGTGGGTCCGGGGCTGAACACTGAAGCTTTCTTT. Its translation is CSVVGPGLNTEAFF.

The chain carries TRBV6-5 and TRBJ2-2; D is possibly TRBD2 (5 bases). The CDR3 totals 12 residues. V was pared by 3 bases and J by 7 bases, with 6 bases between. Germline lookup yields CDR1 MNHEY and CDR2 SVGAGI. The CDR3: CASSYRGGELFF. As DNA, the CDR3 is TGTGCCAGCAGTTATCGGGGCGGGGAGCTGTTTTTT.

The chain combines TRBV6-5 with TRBJ1-4, with D tentatively TRBD1 (6 bases). Per germline, CDR1 MNHEY and CDR2 SVGAGI. Trimming removed 0 bases from V and 6 bases from J, with 8 bases in between. This CDR3 has 14 amino acids. This CDR3 is CASSYSTGHEKLFF. The CDR3 bases are TGTGCCAGCAGTTACTCGACAGGCCATGAAAAACTGTTTTTT.

This clone turned up a few times. The V and J genes are TRBV27 and TRBJ1-1, with D unresolved. Deletions cut 6 bases from V and 1 base from J, with 15 bases between. Looked up from germline, CDR1 is MNHEY and CDR2 is SMNVEV (reference sequence). The CDR3 covers 15 residues. The CDR3 sequence is CASSVYFGKNTEAFF. The DNA of the CDR3 is TGTGCCAGCAGCGTTTATTTTGGGAAGAACACTGAAGCTTTCTTT.

The gene calls are TRBV15 and TRBJ2-4; D remains unclear. The V and J ends lost 0 bases and 4 bases respectively, with 13 bases between them. Germline values: CDR1 LNHNV, CDR2 YYDKDF (reference sequence). CDR3 size: 16 residues. Here the CDR3 DNA reads TGTGCCACCAGCAGAGATCGAGACGCAGGAAAAAACATTCAGTACTTC. It codes for CATSRDRDAGKNIQYF.